The 2 T cell receptor beta chains listed next were all sequenced from one sample in a study of T cells in Graves' hyperthyroidism and ophthalmopathy. RNA transcripts were the template for amplifying TCR beta CDR3 regions. TCR CDR3 regions were first amplified by RT-PCR with HTBI primers. TCRdb re-analysed the multiplex PCR reads in MiXCR, keeping a single row per CDR3 protein. This table holds 550,000 to 850,000 distinct CDR3 sequences, around 20% found once. Sample: blood. Receptors were obtained from a woman in her forties or fifties with Graves' hyperthyroidism that later progressed to Graves' ophthalmopathy.

This clonotype turned up a few times. The genes are TRBV12-3 or TRBV12-4 and TRBJ1-2; D ambiguous. The CDR3 runs 11 residues. Trimming pared 4 bases from V and 6 bases from J, leaving 6 bases between. CDR3: CASSYLDGYTF. CDR3 in DNA: TGTGCCAGCAGTTACCTGGATGGCTACACCTTC.

This clonotype was counted a single time. This sequence joins TRBV20-1 and TRBJ1-2; the D gene is possibly TRBD1 (5 bases). In germline, CDR1 is DFQATT, CDR2 SNEGSKA (reference sequence). The CDR3 is 13 amino acids. V was clipped by 6 bases and J by 4 bases, with 15 bases between them. The CDR3 loop reads CSATGTGGYGYTF. CDR3 DNA: TGCAGTGCCACCGGAACCGGGGGCTATGGCTACACCTTC.